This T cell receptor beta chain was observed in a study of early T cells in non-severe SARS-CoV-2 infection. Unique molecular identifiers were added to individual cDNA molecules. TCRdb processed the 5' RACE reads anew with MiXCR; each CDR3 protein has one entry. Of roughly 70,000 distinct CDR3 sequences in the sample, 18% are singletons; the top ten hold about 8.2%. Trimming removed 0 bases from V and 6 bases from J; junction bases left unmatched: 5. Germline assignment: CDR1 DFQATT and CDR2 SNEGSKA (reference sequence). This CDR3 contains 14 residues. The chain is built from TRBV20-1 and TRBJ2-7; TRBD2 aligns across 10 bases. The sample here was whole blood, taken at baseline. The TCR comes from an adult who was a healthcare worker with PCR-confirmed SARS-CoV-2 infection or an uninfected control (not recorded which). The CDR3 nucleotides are TGCAGTGCTAGAGAACTAGCGGGATACGGCGAGCAGTACTTC. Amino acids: CSARELAGYGEQYF.